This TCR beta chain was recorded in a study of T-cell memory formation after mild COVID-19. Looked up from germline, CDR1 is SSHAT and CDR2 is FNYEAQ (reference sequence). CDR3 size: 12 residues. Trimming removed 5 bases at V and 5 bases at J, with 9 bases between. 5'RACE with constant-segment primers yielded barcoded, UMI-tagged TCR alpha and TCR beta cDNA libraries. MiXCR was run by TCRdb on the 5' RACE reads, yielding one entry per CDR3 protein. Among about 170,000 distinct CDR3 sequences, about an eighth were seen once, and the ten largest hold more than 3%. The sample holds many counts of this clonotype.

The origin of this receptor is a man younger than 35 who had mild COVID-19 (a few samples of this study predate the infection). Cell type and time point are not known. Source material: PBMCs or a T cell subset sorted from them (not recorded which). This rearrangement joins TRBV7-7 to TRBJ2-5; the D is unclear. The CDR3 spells CASSAWKETQYF. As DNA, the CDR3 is TGTGCCAGCAGCGCTTGGAAGGAGACCCAGTACTTC.